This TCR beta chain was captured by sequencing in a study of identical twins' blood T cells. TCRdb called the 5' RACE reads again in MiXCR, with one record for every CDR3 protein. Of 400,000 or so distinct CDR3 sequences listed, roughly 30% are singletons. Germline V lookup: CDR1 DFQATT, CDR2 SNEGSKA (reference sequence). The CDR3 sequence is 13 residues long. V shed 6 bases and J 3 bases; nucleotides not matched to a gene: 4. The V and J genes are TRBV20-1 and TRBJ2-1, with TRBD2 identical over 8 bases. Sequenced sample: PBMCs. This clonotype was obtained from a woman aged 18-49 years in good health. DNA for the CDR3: TGCAGTGCCCCGGGACTAGGCTACAATGAGCAGTTCTTC. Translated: CSAPGLGYNEQFF.